A single sample is the source of the 28 T cell receptor beta chains below, sequenced in a study of blood T cell repertoires in COVID-19. Profiled with immunoSEQ multiplex PCR; TCRdb holds only in-frame clones, not every one. The sample records approximately 240,000 clones, 70% to 90% being singletons. Sequenced input: peripheral blood. The receptors come from a woman between 40 and 55 years old who had recovered from COVID-19.

The gene calls are TRBV7-9 and TRBJ1-5; a weak D match, TRBD1 (5 bases). Trimming stripped 1 base from V and 2 bases from J, with 15 bases between. There are 17 residues in the CDR3. Germline V CDR1 and CDR2: SEHNR, FQNEAQ (reference sequence). The CDR3 is CASSLVGGTDGNQPQHF. DNA of the CDR3: TGTGCCAGCAGCTTAGTCGGAGGGACCGACGGCAATCAGCCCCAGCATTTT.

As DNA, the CDR3 is TGTGCCAGCAGCTTCGCTTTAGCGGGGTACGAGCAGTACTTC. The encoded protein is CASSFALAGYEQYF. The rearrangement uses TRBV11-2 and TRBJ2-7, with 8 bases matching TRBD2. Germline V CDR1 and CDR2: SGHAT, FQNNGV. V shed 3 bases, J shed 4 bases, and the junction held 5 bases outside the gene matches. The CDR3 runs to 14 residues.

The chain links TRBV9 to TRBJ1-6, with 9 bases fitting TRBD1. The CDR3 runs to 16 residues. The V gene's germline CDR1 is SGDLS and CDR2 YYNGEE. Losses at the gene ends were 3 bases for V and 9 bases for J; bases not matched to a gene: 10. CDR3 nucleotide sequence: TGTGCCAGCAGCGCTGACAGGGGGTTTTCGGGTTCACCCCTCCACTTT. This translates into CASSADRGFSGSPLHF.

This rearrangement joins TRBV15 to TRBJ2-2, with 9 bases that match TRBD2. The CDR3 extends over 16 amino acids. Germline loops: CDR1 LNHNV, CDR2 YYDKDF (reference sequence). The V segment lost 0 bases and the J segment 4 bases; nucleotides outside the gene matches: 3. The CDR3 sequence: CATSRERREGTGELFF. CDR3 nucleotide sequence: TGTGCCACCAGCAGAGAGCGGCGGGAGGGCACCGGGGAGCTGTTTTTT.

The rearrangement links TRBV5-4 to TRBJ1-5; 9 bases align to TRBD1. J gave up 4 bases and V 0 bases, and 5 bases lay outside the gene matches. Germline-derived CDR1 and CDR2 are SGHNT and YYREEE (reference sequence). This CDR3 has 16 residues. In nucleotides, the CDR3 is TGTGCCAGCAGCTTGGGGACAGGGGAAAGGAATCAGCCCCAGCATTTT. Residues: CASSLGTGERNQPQHF. The whole variable domain, remainder taken from reference TRBV5-4 and TRBJ1-5, is ETGVTQSPTHLIKTRGQQVTLRCSSQSGHNTVSWYQQALGQGPQFIFQYYREEENGRGNFPPRFSGLQFPNYSSELNVNALELDDSALYLCASSLGTGERNQPQHFGDGTRLSIL.

The chain has TRBV5-6 and TRBJ1-6, with a possible D match to TRBD1 (6 bases). Germline CDR1 is SGHDT and CDR2 is YYEEEE. Trimming took off 1 base at V and 3 bases at J, with 14 bases between the two ends. This CDR3 has 17 amino acids. CDR3 in DNA: TGTGCCAGCAGCTTGTTACCCAGGGGAGACTATAATTCACCCCTCCACTTT. It yields the protein CASSLLPRGDYNSPLHF.

This clone was seen just once. The V and J genes are TRBV6-5 and TRBJ1-6; D not resolved. The germline V and J ends were trimmed by 2 bases and 4 bases, with 3 bases remaining between them. CDR3 length: 13 amino acids. Germline V gene data show CDR1 as MNHEY and CDR2 as SVGAGI. This CDR3 is CASSYEYNSPLHF. CDR3 DNA sequence: TGTGCCAGCAGTTACGAGTATAATTCACCCCTCCACTTT.

Only one count was recorded for this clone. The chain combines TRBV7-6 with TRBJ2-2; D is unresolved. Germline V gene sequence: CDR1 SGHVS, CDR2 FNYEAQ. The CDR3 extends over 14 amino acids. Trimming removed 5 bases from V and 7 bases from J, with 14 bases in between. The CDR3 DNA follows: TGTGCCAGCAGCGGCCACGTCGGAGTCGGGGAGCTGTTTTTT. Encoded protein: CASSGHVGVGELFF.

V and J are TRBV7-3 and TRBJ2-5, with 13 bases aligning to TRBD2. V dropped 4 bases and J dropped 5; count of bases not matched to a gene: 4. Germline V gene sequence: CDR1 SGHTA, CDR2 FQGTGA. The CDR3 covers 15 residues. For the CDR3, the DNA is TGTGCCAGCAGCTCGGGACTAGCGGGGCCTGAGACCCAGTACTTC. It encodes CASSSGLAGPETQYF.

The V and J genes are TRBV5-1 and TRBJ1-2; TRBD1 matches at 8 bases. V lost 0 bases, J lost 8 bases, and 12 bases stayed unmatched. CDR1 is SGHRS, CDR2 YFSETQ, per germline. The CDR3 covers 16 residues. CDR3 protein: CASSLGTGLSSGGYTF. For the CDR3, the DNA is TGCGCCAGCAGCTTGGGGACAGGGTTATCGTCTGGCGGCTACACCTTC.

The chain employs TRBV28 and TRBJ1-2, with TRBD1 matching 7 bases. The CDR3 runs to 13 residues. V shed 6 bases, J shed 7 bases, and the junction held 8 bases outside the gene matches. CDR1 is MDHEN, CDR2 SYDVKM, per germline. In DNA form, the CDR3 reads TGTGCCAGCAGAGTCAGGGGGGCAGGTGGCTACACCTTC. Its translation is CASRVRGAGGYTF.

This chain connects TRBV28 to TRBJ1-2; weak D call: TRBD1 (5 bases). Germline values: CDR1 MDHEN, CDR2 SYDVKM. Trimming removed 2 bases from V and 4 bases from J, with 8 bases in between. The CDR3 runs to 13 residues. The CDR3 nucleotides read TGTGCCAGCAGTTTAGGGGGAGGCTATGGCTACACCTTC. Its protein is CASSLGGGYGYTF.

The rearrangement links TRBV19 to TRBJ2-1; TRBD2 is a possible D gene (5 bases). The ends were cut back, 3 bases at V and 0 bases at J, with 12 bases in the middle. Germline V gene lookup returns CDR1 LNHDA and CDR2 SQIVND (reference sequence). The CDR3 runs to 16 residues. The CDR3, as DNA: TGTGCCAGTAGTATTGACTATCTCTTCTCCTACAATGAGCAGTTCTTC. This encodes CASSIDYLFSYNEQFF.

The V gene is TRBV7-2, the J gene TRBJ2-3; D unclear. V shed 2 bases and J shed 0 bases, with 6 bases lying between them. The CDR3 extends over 14 amino acids. In germline, CDR1 is SGHTA, CDR2 FQGNSA. The CDR3: CASSLHRSTDTQYF. CDR3 nucleotide sequence: TGTGCCAGCAGCTTACACAGAAGCACAGATACGCAGTATTTT.

There are many counts of this clone. The rearrangement joins TRBV6-4 to TRBJ2-1; TRBD1 matches 7 bases. J was trimmed by 0 bases and V by 6 bases; bases with no gene match: 5. Germline V lookup: CDR1 MRHNA, CDR2 SNTAGT. This CDR3 has 15 residues. CDR3 residues: CASSDQGDSYNEQFF. The CDR3 DNA follows: TGTGCCAGCAGCGACCAGGGGGACTCCTACAATGAGCAGTTCTTC.

This clone showed up just a few times. This chain uses TRBV5-1 with TRBJ2-5, with D perhaps TRBD1 (5 bases). With 1 base removed from V and 2 bases from J, the gap between germline ends came to 12 bases. The CDR3 extends over 15 amino acids. CDR1 SGHRS and CDR2 YFSETQ come from the germline V gene. The CDR3 protein is CASSLRQIFQETQYF. The CDR3 DNA follows: TGCGCCAGCAGCTTGCGACAGATTTTTCAAGAGACCCAGTACTTC.

This clone was counted a single time. The chain has TRBV5-1 and TRBJ2-5; 13 bases fit TRBD2. The CDR3 contains 17 residues. V gave up 1 base and J gave up 1 base; unmatched junction bases: 4. The germline V gene has CDR1 SGHRS and CDR2 YFSETQ. The CDR3 coding sequence is TGCGCCAGCAGCTTGACGACTAGCGGGGGGCCCCAAGAGACCCAGTACTTC. Translation: CASSLTTSGGPQETQYF. The full variable domain, in which reference TRBV5-1 and TRBJ2-5 provide the parts outside the CDR3, is KAGVTQTPRYLIKTRGQQVTLSCSPISGHRSVSWYQQTPGQGLQFLFEYFSETQRNKGNFPGRFSGRQFSNSRSEMNVSTLELGDSALYLCASSLTTSGGPQETQYFGPGTRLLVL.

The chain carries TRBV5-6 and TRBJ2-1, with D hard to call. Trimming took 5 bases from V and 1 from J, leaving 13 bases between them. Germline CDR1 SGHDT, CDR2 YYEEEE. The CDR3 is 15 amino acids. The CDR3 nucleotides are TGTGCCAGCAGTGGCCTAGATAATTCCTACAATGAGCAGTTCTTC. Protein sequence: CASSGLDNSYNEQFF.

This clone occurred once. This chain uses TRBV12-1 with TRBJ2-1; no DNA check was done on the table's D call, TRBD2. TRBV12-1 has pseudogene status. The CDR3 consists of 17 residues. The CDR3 region is CASSFEVGLVRNNEQFF. Written as DNA, the CDR3 is TGTGCCAGCAGCTTTGAAGTTGGACTAGTCAGGAACAATGAGCAGTTCTTC.

There are a few counts of this clone. The chain couples TRBV5-6 to TRBJ2-3; D possibly corresponds to TRBD2 (6 bases). V gave up 1 base and J gave up 6 bases, with 15 bases separating them. CDR3 length equals 15 residues. Germline V gene data show CDR1 as SGHDT and CDR2 as YYEEEE. The CDR3 reads CASSLITGVTDTQYF. In nucleotides, the CDR3 is TGTGCCAGCAGCTTGATCACGGGGGTCACCGATACGCAGTATTTT.

The chain joins TRBV5-6 to TRBJ2-3, with D maybe TRBD2 (5 bases). CDR1 SGHDT and CDR2 YYEEEE come from the germline V gene. The CDR3 covers 13 residues. V was shortened by 4 bases and J by 3 bases, with 9 bases between the two germline ends. The CDR3 spells CASSTTGTDTQYF. Here the CDR3 DNA reads TGTGCCAGCAGCACTACGGGGACAGATACGCAGTATTTT. The variable domain in full, completed from reference TRBV5-6 and TRBJ2-3, reads DAGVTQSPTHLIKTRGQQVTLRCSPKSGHDTVSWYQQALGQGPQFIFQYYEEEERQRGNFPDRFSGHQFPNYSSELNVNALLLGDSALYLCASSTTGTDTQYFGPGTRLTVL.

The chain is built from TRBV28 and TRBJ2-4; possibly TRBD2 for D (6 bases). The CDR3 covers 15 residues. Germline V gene lookup returns CDR1 MDHEN and CDR2 SYDVKM. V gave up 7 bases and J gave up 0 bases, with 13 bases separating them. Here the CDR3 reads CASNPRGLAKNIQYF. DNA of the CDR3: TGTGCCAGCAATCCCCGGGGACTAGCCAAAAACATTCAGTACTTC.

V gene TRBV30 combines with J gene TRBJ2-2, with TRBD2 matching 7 bases. The CDR3 is 16 residues long. CDR1 and CDR2 (germline): GTSNPN, SVGIG (reference sequence). Unmatched junction bases numbered 8, after V lost 0 bases and J lost 4 bases. The DNA of the CDR3 is TGTGCCTGGAGTGTCTTACTATGGGGGGGCACCGGGGAGCTGTTTTTT. This codes for CAWSVLLWGGTGELFF.

CDR3 residues: CASSHGQTGTGYRGEKLFF. The CDR3 nucleotides are TGCGCCAGCAGCCACGGCCAGACCGGGACAGGGTATAGAGGTGAAAAACTGTTTTTT. This sequence joins TRBV4-1 and TRBJ1-4; 9 nucleotides agree with TRBD1. Germline lookup yields CDR1 MGHRA and CDR2 YSYEKL. CDR3 length: 19 amino acids. V was clipped by 3 bases and J by 7 bases; unmatched bases: 18.

The V call is TRBV12-5, the J call TRBJ2-5, with 8 bases fitting TRBD1. The germline CDR1 and CDR2 sequences are LGHNT and FRNRAP. The CDR3 contains 14 residues. With 6 bases clipped from V and 3 bases from J, the junction kept 6 bases outside the gene matches. CDR3 region: CASGRGQGKETQYF. The CDR3 region has the DNA TGTGCTAGTGGCAGAGGACAGGGAAAAGAGACCCAGTACTTC.

The chain joins TRBV12-5 to TRBJ2-2; 7 bases agree with TRBD2. Germline CDR1 and CDR2: LGHNT and FRNRAP. The CDR3 is 16 amino acids. Trimming cost V 7 bases and J 2 bases; bases outside gene matches: 10. CDR3 sequence: CASAPPRGSNTGELFF. DNA of the CDR3: TGTGCTAGTGCCCCACCCCGCGGGAGTAACACCGGGGAGCTGTTTTTT.

The J gene is TRBJ2-5, the V gene TRBV7-2; TRBD2 matches at 9 bases. The germline V gene has CDR1 SGHTA and CDR2 FQGNSA. CDR3 length: 16 amino acids. With 4 bases clipped from V and 2 bases from J, the junction kept 8 bases outside the gene matches. The chain's CDR3 is CASSSTSGLLQETQYF. CDR3 coding DNA: TGTGCCAGCAGCTCCACTAGCGGGCTGTTACAAGAGACCCAGTACTTC.

This chain joins TRBV11-2 and TRBJ2-3; the match to TRBD2 covers 8 bases. V lost 1 base, J lost 0 bases, and 9 bases stayed unmatched. Germline V lookup: CDR1 SGHAT, CDR2 FQNNGV. CDR3 length equals 18 residues. CDR3 in amino acids: CASSLVGSGNPSTDTQYF. For the CDR3, the DNA is TGTGCCAGCAGCTTAGTGGGTAGCGGGAACCCTAGCACAGATACGCAGTATTTT.